Below are 12 T cell receptor beta chains sequenced from a single sample in a study of technical replicates of blood from a handful of donors. Repertoires were generated with immunoSEQ multiplex PCR, while TCRdb's copy carries only in-frame clones and drops some. The sample lists about 79,000 clones, 90% to 95% seen once, with under 0.3% in the top ten. The sequenced sample was T cells isolated from PBMCs. These receptors were collected from a human donor in good health.

This chain links TRBV9 with TRBJ1-3; no clear D. Trimming removed 4 bases at V and 0 bases at J, with 8 bases between. The length of the CDR3 is 14 residues. Looked up from germline, CDR1 is SGDLS and CDR2 is YYNGEE. CDR3 amino acids: CASSLQHSGNTIYF. CDR3 bases: TGTGCCAGCAGCCTACAGCACTCTGGAAACACCATATATTTT.

The chain uses TRBV11-2 and TRBJ2-7; a possible D gene is TRBD1 (5 bases). Per the germline V gene, CDR1 is SGHAT and CDR2 is FQNNGV. V was pared by 3 bases and J by 2 bases, with 8 bases between. The CDR3 consists of 13 residues. CDR3 sequence: CASSFGATYEQYF. In DNA form, the CDR3 reads TGTGCCAGCAGCTTTGGGGCCACCTACGAGCAGTACTTC. The full variable domain, completed using reference TRBV11-2 and TRBJ2-7, is EAGVAQSPRYKIIEKRQSVAFWCNPISGHATLYWYQQILGQGPKLLIQFQNNGVVDDSQLPKDRFSAERLKGVDSTLKIQPAKLEDSAVYLCASSFGATYEQYFGPGTRLTVT.

The chain links TRBV5-4 to TRBJ2-7; D gene uncertain. Per germline, CDR1 SGHNT and CDR2 YYREEE (reference sequence). With 4 bases removed from V and 3 bases from J, the gap between germline ends came to 5 bases. The CDR3 consists of 11 residues. The CDR3 bases are TGTGCCAGCAGCAGCAACTACGAGCAGTACTTC. This codes for CASSSNYEQYF.

The chain recombines TRBV12-5 with TRBJ1-1; D gene unclear. Germline V gene lookup returns CDR1 LGHNT and CDR2 FRNRAP. V shed 6 bases and J shed 1 base, with 6 bases lying between them. The CDR3 sequence is 12 residues long. The CDR3 nucleotides are TGTGCTAGTGGACTTGGGAACACTGAAGCTTTCTTT. Protein: CASGLGNTEAFF. Variable domain in full (rest from reference TRBV12-5 and TRBJ1-1): DARVTQTPRHKVTEMGQEVTMRCQPILGHNTVFWYRQTMMQGLELLAYFRNRAPLDDSGMPKDRFSAEMPDATLATLKIQPSEPRDSAVYFCASGLGNTEAFFGQGTRLTVV.

CDR3 DNA sequence: TGCAGCGCCCCCGCTAACCCGGGACAGTTGACCTTC. Amino acids: CSAPANPGQLTF. The chain carries TRBV29-1 and TRBJ1-2; 7 bases are shared with TRBD1. V shed 7 bases and J 14 bases; nucleotides not matched to a gene: 16. The CDR3 consists of 12 residues. Germline values: CDR1 SQVTM, CDR2 ANQGSEA. The entire variable domain, with the rest obtained from reference TRBV29-1 and TRBJ1-2, is as follows: SAVISQKPSRDICQRGTSLTIQCQVDSQVTMMFWYRQQPGQSLTLIATANQGSEATYESGFVIDKFPISRPNLTFSTLTVSNMSPEDSSIYLCSAPANPGQLTFGSGTRLTVV.

The gene calls are TRBV15 and TRBJ2-5; a possible D gene is TRBD1 (5 bases). The V end lost 1 base, the J end lost 2 bases, and 11 bases lay between the germline ends. The germline gives CDR1 LNHNV, CDR2 YYDKDF (reference sequence). There are 15 residues in the CDR3. In nucleotides, the CDR3 is TGTGCCACCAGCAGAGTAACAGGTTCTCAAGAGACCCAGTACTTC. Its translation is CATSRVTGSQETQYF.

V is TRBV14 and J is TRBJ2-1, with 9 bases aligning to TRBD2. Looked up from germline, CDR1 is SGHDN and CDR2 is FVKESK. J lost 7 bases, V lost 8 bases, and 9 bases had no gene match. The CDR3 runs to 14 residues. The CDR3 coding sequence is TGTGCCAGCTTTTCGAGACTAGCGGCTAATGAGCAGTTCTTC. Its protein is CASFSRLAANEQFF.

The V and J genes are TRBV10-1 and TRBJ2-1; a weak D match, TRBD2 (6 bases). This CDR3 contains 14 residues. In germline, CDR1 is WNHNN, CDR2 SYGVQD (reference sequence). V was pared by 7 bases and J by 5 bases, with 15 bases between. CDR3: CASKGDWGHNEQFF. As DNA, the CDR3 is TGCGCCAGCAAAGGGGACTGGGGCCACAATGAGCAGTTCTTC.

This clone was observed a single time. This chain uses TRBV9 with TRBJ1-3; D unresolved. Germline loops: CDR1 SGDLS, CDR2 YYNGEE. CDR3 length: 16 residues. V was trimmed by 0 bases and J by 8 bases, leaving 18 bases between them. CDR3 sequence (DNA): TGTGCCAGCAGCGTAGTGGCGGAGCAGCTTTGGGACACCATATATTTT. It specifies CASSVVAEQLWDTIYF.

The J gene is TRBJ2-5, the V gene TRBV5-4; 8 positions agree with TRBD1. The CDR3 is 15 amino acids. V shed 4 bases, J shed 2 bases, and the junction held 7 bases outside the gene matches. CDR1 SGHNT and CDR2 YYREEE come from the germline V gene (reference sequence). The CDR3 loop reads CASSRATGEQETQYF. In DNA form, the CDR3 reads TGTGCCAGCAGCAGGGCGACAGGGGAACAAGAGACCCAGTACTTC. The entire variable domain, with the rest obtained from reference TRBV5-4 and TRBJ2-5, is as follows: ETGVTQSPTHLIKTRGQQVTLRCSSQSGHNTVSWYQQALGQGPQFIFQYYREEENGRGNFPPRFSGLQFPNYSSELNVNALELDDSALYLCASSRATGEQETQYFGPGTRLLVL.

This chain joins TRBV7-8 and TRBJ1-2; perhaps TRBD1 as D (6 bases). Germline V lookup: CDR1 SGHVS, CDR2 FQNEAQ. The length of the CDR3 is 17 residues. With 2 bases removed from V and 1 base from J, the gap between germline ends came to 17 bases. This CDR3 is CASSLLAGGSGNYGYTF. CDR3 in DNA: TGTGCCAGCAGCTTATTGGCGGGGGGCTCGGGTAACTATGGCTACACCTTC. The complete variable domain, with remaining parts taken from reference TRBV7-8 and TRBJ1-2, reads GAGVSQSPRYKVAKRGQDVALRCDPISGHVSLFWYQQALGQGPEFLTYFQNEAQLDKSGLPSDRFFAERPEGSVSTLKIQRTQQEDSAVYLCASSLLAGGSGNYGYTFGSGTRLTVV.

The CDR3 region is CASSQWTSGTGELFF. CDR3 nucleotide sequence: TGCGCCAGCAGCCAATGGACTAGCGGGACCGGGGAGCTGTTTTTT. The chain combines TRBV4-1 with TRBJ2-2, with 11 bases aligning to TRBD2. The CDR3 totals 15 residues. The V and J ends lost 2 bases and 5 bases, in that order; junction bases with no gene match: 1. Germline CDR1 reads MGHRA; CDR2 reads YSYEKL.